One sample yielded the 9 T cell receptor beta chains listed below, sequenced in a study of OX40 agonist ivuxolimab in advanced cancers. Sequencing was performed with immunoSEQ multiplex PCR; in TCRdb, only in-frame clones are kept and a portion is missing. The sample shows about 46,000 clones, around nine tenths of them seen only once. Sequences were derived from CD4+ or CD8+ T cells sorted from blood, sampled in a trial of the OX40 agonist ivuxolimab. These receptors were taken from an adult with an advanced solid tumor such as melanoma, head and neck, liver or kidney cancer.

The V gene is TRBV7-8, the J gene TRBJ2-2; 11 bases line up with TRBD2. This CDR3 has 17 amino acids. CDR1 is SGHVS and CDR2 is FQNEAQ in the germline V gene. Trimming took 3 bases from V and 0 from J; bases not matched to a gene: 3. The CDR3 nucleotides are TGTGCCAGCAGCTTCCCTAGCGGGGGGACGAACACCGGGGAGCTGTTTTTT. Protein: CASSFPSGGTNTGELFF.

This chain uses TRBV2 with TRBJ2-1; 7 bases map to TRBD1. Trimming removed 6 bases from V and 0 bases from J; junction bases left unmatched: 17. The V gene's germline CDR1 is SNHLY and CDR2 FYNNEI. The CDR3 sequence is 19 residues long. For the CDR3, the DNA is TGTGCCAGCAGCATTGAAATACCGGGACAGTTGAGCTCCTACAATGAGCAGTTCTTC. This codes for CASSIEIPGQLSSYNEQFF.

This sequence joins TRBV10-3 and TRBJ2-7, with TRBD2 matching 10 bases. Germline trimming cut 2 bases from V and 7 bases from J; bases unmatched to any gene: 8. This CDR3 contains 15 residues. The germline V gene encodes CDR1 ENHRY and CDR2 SYGVKD. The CDR3 loop is CAISEGSSGSREQYF. The CDR3 DNA follows: TGTGCCATCAGTGAGGGGTCTAGCGGGAGTAGAGAGCAGTACTTC.

This chain links TRBV6-5 with TRBJ1-1; 9 bases line up with TRBD1. The CDR3 length is 15 residues. The V gene's germline CDR1 is MNHEY and CDR2 SVGAGI. The junction had 9 bases not matched to a gene; V was cut back by 5 bases and J by 5 bases. In DNA, the CDR3 is TGTGCCAGCAGTCTACTACAGGGGGCTAGGACTGAAGCTTTCTTT. Translating it yields CASSLLQGARTEAFF.

The chain is built from TRBV7-3 and TRBJ1-1; D gene ambiguous. V was trimmed by 1 base and J by 5 bases, leaving 11 bases between them. CDR1 SGHTA and CDR2 FQGTGA come from the germline V gene. The length of the CDR3 is 14 residues. The CDR3 DNA reads TGTGCCAGCAGCTTAAACGGCGGTTTAACTGAAGCTTTCTTT. Residues: CASSLNGGLTEAFF.

In this sample, this clone turned up once. The chain uses TRBV5-1 and TRBJ1-6, with D unresolved. Trimming took off 1 base at V and 8 bases at J, with 16 bases between the two ends. This CDR3 contains 16 residues. Germline loops: CDR1 SGHRS, CDR2 YFSETQ. The DNA of the CDR3 is TGCGCCAGCAGCTTGTCGGTGGGGAAATTCGATTCACCCCTCCACTTT. It translates to CASSLSVGKFDSPLHF.

The chain links TRBV28 to TRBJ2-1; 7 bases map to TRBD2. This CDR3 contains 18 residues. V dropped 4 bases and J dropped 0; count of bases not matched to a gene: 12. Germline assignment: CDR1 MDHEN and CDR2 SYDVKM. CDR3 in DNA: TGTGCCAGCAGTTATCTCAGCGGGAACTCGGGCTCCTACAATGAGCAGTTCTTC. Its protein is CASSYLSGNSGSYNEQFF.

The rearrangement uses TRBV19 and TRBJ1-1; perhaps TRBD1 as D (5 bases). V gave up 7 bases and J gave up 2 bases, with 17 bases separating them. The CDR3 covers 15 residues. From germline, CDR1 is LNHDA and CDR2 SQIVND (reference sequence). CDR3 in amino acids: CASTPIRAFNTEAFF. CDR3 nucleotide sequence: TGTGCCAGTACCCCCATCAGGGCTTTTAACACTGAAGCTTTCTTT.

The CDR3 DNA reads TGCGCCAGCAGCCAAGATCTATGGCAGGGGGCCATCGAGCAGTACTTC. This sequence encodes CASSQDLWQGAIEQYF. The chain joins TRBV4-3 to TRBJ2-7, with 8 bases that match TRBD1. This CDR3 is 16 amino acids long. The germline gives CDR1 LGHNA, CDR2 YSLEER. V trimming: 0 bases; J trimming: 6 bases; junction bases outside the gene matches: 10.